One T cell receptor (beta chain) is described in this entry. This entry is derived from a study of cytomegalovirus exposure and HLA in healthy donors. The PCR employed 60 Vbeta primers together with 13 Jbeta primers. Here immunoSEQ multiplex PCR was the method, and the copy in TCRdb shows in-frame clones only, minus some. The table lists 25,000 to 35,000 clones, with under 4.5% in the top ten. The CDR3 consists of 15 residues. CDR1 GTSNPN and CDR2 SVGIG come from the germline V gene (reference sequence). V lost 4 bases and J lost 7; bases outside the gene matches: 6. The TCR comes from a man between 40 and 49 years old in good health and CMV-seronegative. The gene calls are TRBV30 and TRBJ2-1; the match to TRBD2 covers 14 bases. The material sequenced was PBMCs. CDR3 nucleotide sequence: TGTGCCTGGACCACGGGACTAGCGGGAGATAATGAGCAGTTCTTC. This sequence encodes CAWTTGLAGDNEQFF.